This T cell receptor beta chain was captured by sequencing in a study of molecular identifiers for immune sequencing clone quantification. The germline gives CDR1 SGHTA, CDR2 FQGNSA. This CDR3 spans 14 amino acids. V lost 3 bases, J lost 1 base, and 9 bases lay in between. Overall study findings and caveats: Amid one million naive cells, spiked Jurkat TCR RNA from one cell was reportedly still detectable. Whereas naive cells kept under 1% of molecules in clones above 20 RNA copies, such clones held over 98% in effectors.

TCRdb reanalysed the PCR reads using MiXCR and keeps one entry per CDR3 protein. This table has tens of thousands of distinct CDR3 sequences, 15% to 20% appearing once. Many counts were recorded for this clonotype. Its antigen is unknown. Naive CD8 T cells were FACS-sorted by CD8+CD4-CCR7+CD45RA+ markers. What was sequenced was naive CD8+ T cells from blood, with Jurkat cell RNA spiked in. Described subset: FACS-sorted CD8+CD4-CCR7+CD45RA+ naive T cells. The chain joins TRBV7-2 to TRBJ2-5; D call uncertain. This clonotype originated in a human donor in good health. Some libraries in this study had Jurkat cell RNA spiked in. In DNA form, the CDR3 reads TGTGCCAGCAGCTTTACCGGGTCCCAAGAGACCCAGTACTTC. It is translated as CASSFTGSQETQYF.